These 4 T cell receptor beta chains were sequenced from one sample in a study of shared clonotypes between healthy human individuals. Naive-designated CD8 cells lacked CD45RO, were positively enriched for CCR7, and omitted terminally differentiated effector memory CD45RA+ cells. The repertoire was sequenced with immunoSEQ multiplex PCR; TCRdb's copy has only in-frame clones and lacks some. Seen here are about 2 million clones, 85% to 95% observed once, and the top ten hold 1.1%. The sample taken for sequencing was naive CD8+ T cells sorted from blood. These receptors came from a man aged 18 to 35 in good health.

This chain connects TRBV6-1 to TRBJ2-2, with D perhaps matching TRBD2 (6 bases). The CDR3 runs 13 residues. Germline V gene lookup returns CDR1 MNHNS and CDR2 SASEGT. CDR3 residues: CVLTSRESGELFF. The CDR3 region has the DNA TGTGTACTCACTAGCCGGGAGTCCGGGGAGCTGTTTTTT.

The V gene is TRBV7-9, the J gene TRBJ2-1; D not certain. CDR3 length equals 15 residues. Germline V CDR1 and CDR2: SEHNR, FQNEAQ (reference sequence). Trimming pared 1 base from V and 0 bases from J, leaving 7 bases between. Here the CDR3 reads CASSLEANSYNEQFF. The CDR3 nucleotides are TGTGCCAGCAGCTTAGAGGCTAACTCCTACAATGAGCAGTTCTTC.

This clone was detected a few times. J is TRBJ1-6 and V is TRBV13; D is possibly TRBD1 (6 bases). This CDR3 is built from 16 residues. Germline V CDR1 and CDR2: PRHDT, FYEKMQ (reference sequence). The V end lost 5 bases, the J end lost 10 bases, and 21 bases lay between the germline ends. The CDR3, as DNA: TGTGCCAGCAGCCCGGGGGCGGGCCTTGTGCGGTCACCCCTCCACTTT. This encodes CASSPGAGLVRSPLHF. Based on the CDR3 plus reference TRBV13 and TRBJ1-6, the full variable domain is AAGVIQSPRHLIKEKRETATLKCYPIPRHDTVYWYQQGPGQDPQFLISFYEKMQSDKGSIPDRFSAQQFSDYHSELNMSSLELGDSALYFCASSPGAGLVRSPLHFGNGTRLTVT.

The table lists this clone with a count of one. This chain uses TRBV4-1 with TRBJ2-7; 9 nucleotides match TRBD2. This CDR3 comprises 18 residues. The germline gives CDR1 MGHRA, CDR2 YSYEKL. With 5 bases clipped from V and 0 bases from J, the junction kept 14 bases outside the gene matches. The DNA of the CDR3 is TGCGCCAGCAGCTCCGCGCCAAGACTAGCGGAAAGCTCCTACGAGCAGTACTTC. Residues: CASSSAPRLAESSYEQYF.